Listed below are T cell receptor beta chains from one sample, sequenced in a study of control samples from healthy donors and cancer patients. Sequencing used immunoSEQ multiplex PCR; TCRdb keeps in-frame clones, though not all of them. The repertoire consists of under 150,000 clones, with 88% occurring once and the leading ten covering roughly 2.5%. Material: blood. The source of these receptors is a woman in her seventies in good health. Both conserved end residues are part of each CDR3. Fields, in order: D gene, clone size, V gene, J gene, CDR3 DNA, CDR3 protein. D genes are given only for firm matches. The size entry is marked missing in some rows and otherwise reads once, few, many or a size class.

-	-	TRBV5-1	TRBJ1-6	TGCGCCAGCAGCTTCGGACAGACAAATTCACCCCTCCACTTT	CASSFGQTNSPLHF
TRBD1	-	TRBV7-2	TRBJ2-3	TGTGCCAGCAGCCAAATCGGGACAGGGTGGACAGATACGCAGTATTTT	CASSQIGTGWTDTQYF
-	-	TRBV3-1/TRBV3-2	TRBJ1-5	TGTGCCAGCAGCCAAGACCACAGGGATCAGCCCCAGCATTTT	CASSQDHRDQPQHF
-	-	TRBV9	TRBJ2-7	TGTGCCAGCAGCGTAGCTTTGGGCTACGAGCAGTACTTC	CASSVALGYEQYF
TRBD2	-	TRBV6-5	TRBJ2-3	TGTGCCAGCAGTCTAGCGGGGGGCACAGATACGCAGTATTTT	CASSLAGGTDTQYF
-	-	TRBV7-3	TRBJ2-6	TGTGCCAGCAGCTTAACGGGGGCAGCTCGATTCTCTGGGGCCAACGTCCTGACTTTC	CASSLTGAARFSGANVLTF
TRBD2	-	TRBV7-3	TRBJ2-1	TGTGCCAGCAGCTCCCGGACTAGCGACCACAATGAGCAGTTCTTC	CASSSRTSDHNEQFF
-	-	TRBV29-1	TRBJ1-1	TGCAGCGTCACCGGGGCGGGGAACACTGAAGCTTTCTTT	CSVTGAGNTEAFF
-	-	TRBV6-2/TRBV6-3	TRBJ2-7	TGTGCCAGCAGTTACTCAGACAGTCCCGTTCACGAGCAGTACTTC	CASSYSDSPVHEQYF
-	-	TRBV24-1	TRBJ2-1	TGTGCCACCAGTGATTTGACTGCCAGTACCTACAATGAGCAGTTCTTC	CATSDLTASTYNEQFF
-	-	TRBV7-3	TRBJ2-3	TGTGCCAGCAGCTTAGGTGGGGGGCTGACAGATACGCAGTATTTT	CASSLGGGLTDTQYF
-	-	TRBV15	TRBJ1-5	TGTGCCACCAGCAGAGAACGCAGGGGCAATCAGCCCCAGCATTTT	CATSRERRGNQPQHF
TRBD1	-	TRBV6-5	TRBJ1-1	TGTGCCAGCAGTTACGACAGGGGGATGGTCACTGAAGCTTTCTTT	CASSYDRGMVTEAFF
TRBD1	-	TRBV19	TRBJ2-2	TGTGCCAGTAGTATACAGGGGGTCTCCACCGGGGAGCTGTTTTTT	CASSIQGVSTGELFF
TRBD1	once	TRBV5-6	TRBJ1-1	TGTGCCAGCAGCTTTCATAGTGTGTGTGGACCCCCACACTTCAGGGGGGCTTTCTTT	CASSFHSVCGPPHFRGAFF
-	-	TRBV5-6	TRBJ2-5	TGTGCCAGCAGCTTGTGGCAGAAAGAGACCCAGTACTTC	CASSLWQKETQYF
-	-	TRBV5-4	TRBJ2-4	TGTGCCAGCAGCTTCGGGGATAAGGACATTCAGTACTTC	CASSFGDKDIQYF
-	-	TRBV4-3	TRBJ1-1	TGCGCCAGCAGCCAAGTAGGGACTGGGGACACTGAAGCTTTCTTT	CASSQVGTGDTEAFF
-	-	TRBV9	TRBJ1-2	TGTGCCAGCAGCGTAGAAGGGACCTATGGCTACACCTTC	CASSVEGTYGYTF
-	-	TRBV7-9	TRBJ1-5	TGTGCCAGCAGCTTAGGTTCAGGCGCAAATCAGCCCCAGCATTTT	CASSLGSGANQPQHF
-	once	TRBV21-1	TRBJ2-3	TGTGCCAGCAGCTTCCGACTAGCGGGGTGCACAGATACGCAGTATTTT	CASSFRLAGCTDTQYF
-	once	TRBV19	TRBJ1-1	TGTGCCAGTAGTATAGATTATAACGGGAACACTGAAGCTTTCTTT	CASSIDYNGNTEAFF
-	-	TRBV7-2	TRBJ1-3	TGTGCCAGCAGCTTAGGGGGTGGTTGGGCTGGAAACACCATATATTTT	CASSLGGGWAGNTIYF
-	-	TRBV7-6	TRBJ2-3	TGTGCCAGCAGCTTAGAGGGGCCCGGCACAGATACGCAGTATTTT	CASSLEGPGTDTQYF
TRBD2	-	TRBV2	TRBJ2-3	TGTGCCAGCAGTGCTAGCGGGGGGACAGATACGCAGTATTTT	CASSASGGTDTQYF
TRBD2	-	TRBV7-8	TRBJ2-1	TGTGCCAGCAGGAAGGGTTTTAGCGGGTACTCCTACAATGAGCAGTTCTTC	CASRKGFSGYSYNEQFF
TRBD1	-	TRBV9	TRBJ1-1	TGTGCCAGCAGCGCGAAGACAGGGGTGGTGCGGAACACTGAAGCTTTCTTT	CASSAKTGVVRNTEAFF
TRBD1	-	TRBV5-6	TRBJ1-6	TGTGCCAGCAGCTTGGGCCCGACAGGGAATTCACCCCTCCACTTT	CASSLGPTGNSPLHF
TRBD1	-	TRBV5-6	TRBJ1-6	TGTGCCAGCAGCGGGACAGGGGGCGCATATAATTCACCCCTCCACTTT	CASSGTGGAYNSPLHF
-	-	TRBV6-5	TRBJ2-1	TGTGCCAGCAGTTACGGTGCAGGGTTCTATGAGCAGTTCTTC	CASSYGAGFYEQFF
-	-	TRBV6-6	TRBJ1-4	TGTGCCAGCAGTCAGCCGGGCGACAACCATGAAAAACTGTTTTTT	CASSQPGDNHEKLFF
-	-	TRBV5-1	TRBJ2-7	TGCGCCAGTGGTACTAGGAGCTCCTACGAGCAGTACTTC	CASGTRSSYEQYF
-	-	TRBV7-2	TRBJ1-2	TGTGCCAGCAGCTTAGCTCTCAGGGACTATGGCTACACCTTC	CASSLALRDYGYTF
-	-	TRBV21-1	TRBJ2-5	TGTGCCAGCAGCAAACCCAGGCCAGGGGGCGAAGAGACCCAGTACTTC	CASSKPRPGGEETQYF
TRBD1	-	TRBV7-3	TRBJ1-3	TGTGCCAGCAGCCGTGGACAGGGCGCTGGAAACACCATATATTTT	CASSRGQGAGNTIYF
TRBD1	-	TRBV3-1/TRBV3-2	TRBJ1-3	TGTGCCAGCAGCCAAGATCTGCCAGGGGGTAGCTCTGGAAACACCATATATTTT	CASSQDLPGGSSGNTIYF
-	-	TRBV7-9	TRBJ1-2	TGTGCCGTTGAAATGATACAGGTGGCGTTTAGTGGCTACACCTTC	CAVEMIQVAFSGYTF
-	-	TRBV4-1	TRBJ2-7	TGCGCCAGCAGCCAACCCCCACCGGGGCCCGAATACGAGCAGTACTTC	CASSQPPPGPEYEQYF